This T cell receptor (beta chain) emerged from a study of cytomegalovirus exposure and HLA in healthy donors (dated by TCRdb to about 2017). Background on the whole study: An earlier analysis of several hundred of the donors reported 276 Gb of sequence data and 95 million to 140 million unique TCR beta sequences obtained from about 179 million T cells. To study patterns of TCR occurrence, a later analysis re-analyzed previously published TCR beta repertoires from 650 to 750 donors and added high-resolution HLA genotyping. All discovery cohort repertoires had been generated on a single sequencing platform. The genetic ancestry cluster associated with self-reported Caucasian donors included roughly 84% of the roughly 390 genotyped donors. Across approximately 420 genotyped donors of the cohort, an average of about 220,000 unique TCR beta nucleotide sequences per donor were sequenced, and 15% to 20% of those sequences were non-productive. Four or five DR-DQ haplotypes were handled as single units for association and clustering, since linkage in the cohort was strong. An early release covering more than 500 HLA-typed donors comprised 250 to 350 gigabases of sequencing data and about 90 million unique TCR sequences. A separate validation cohort of roughly 110 different subjects was used in addition to the roughly 620-subject first cohort. Alongside the repertoire data, information on donor age, sex, ethnicity and CMV serostatus was compiled. Rather than drawing on any new phenotypic data, the later analysis identified candidate immune exposures from TCR beta sequences and the way those sequences occurred across donors. An earlier analysis of around 640 of the donors used high-throughput TCR beta sequencing to judge whether each TCR beta V gene segment behaved as functional or pseudogenic. The study profiled the T cell repertoires of hundreds of subjects by immunosequencing and related them to cytomegalovirus serostatus. The aim of the study was to test whether cataloging public T cell receptors could identify signatures of past pathogen exposure. Typing coverage varied by locus: roughly 629-640 donors for A, B, C, DRB1 and DQB1; approximately 560 for DQA1; more than 600 for DPA1; around 490 for DPB1. A later genetic analysis took genome-wide SNP genotypes for about 65% of the roughly 670 donors and used that subset as a discovery cohort. High-throughput TCR immunosequencing, statistical association of individual TCRs with disease status, and machine learning were combined to predict cytomegalovirus infection status. HLA typing covered class I and class II loci at four-digit resolution.

Libraries came from the immunoSEQ multiplex PCR assay. The multiplex PCR relied on a mix of 60 forward primers for TCR Vbeta segments and 13 reverse primers for TCR Jbeta segments. Amplification of the CDR3 region of rearranged TCR beta genes was performed with a multiplex PCR assay on genomic DNA. The amplified TCR beta libraries were sequenced on the Illumina HiSeq System as 87-base-pair reads. The original methods were these. A later analysis counted some 80 million unique TCR beta chains across the 550 to 700 repertoires, and around 9.9 million of these chains were shared by at least two donors. A nearest-neighbor algorithm error-corrected the raw reads and collapsed the reads into unique sequences, merging closely related sequences to remove PCR and sequencing errors. V, D and J gene segments were assigned by aligning CDR3 sequences to IMGT reference sequences. Each retained sequence needed at least a six-nucleotide match to both a V gene segment and a J gene segment. Rearrangements were classified as productive when the CDR3 lacked stop codons and remained in frame with V and J, and all other rearrangements were classified as non-productive. CDR3 was defined by IMGT convention, running from the second conserved V-encoded cysteine to the conserved J-encoded phenylalanine. The earlier analysis of about 500 of the donors excluded sequences that lacked an unambiguous match to a single V gene segment. An earlier analysis of a few hundred of the donors classified V segments as functional when productive rearrangements were above 56.7% and as segregating when the standard deviation between donors was above 5%. To diagnose cytomegalovirus status from the catalog of TCR beta chain sequences, a statistical classification framework was built. A later analysis assigned V and J genes by comparing TCR nucleotide sequences with IMGT/GENE-DB human TR gene sequences. A later analysis assigned CDR3 sequences and most-parsimonious VDJ recombination scenarios with the TCRdist pipeline. In a later analysis, each TCR beta chain was defined by its CDR3 amino acid sequence together with its V-gene family, and reads without a unique V-gene family were excluded. In a later analysis, 450 to 600 highly shared, low-generation-probability nucleotide sequences were removed to address suspected cross-contamination and a sequencing artifact. In a later analysis, a clonal expansion index was calculated for each public chain from normalized within-repertoire ranks of inferred template counts. Generation probabilities in a later analysis came from a VDJ recombination model fitted to out-of-frame rearrangements, and those results were checked against IGoR. In a later analysis, hypergeometric tests were used to score TCR-TCR, TCR-HLA and TCR-CMV co-occurrence, with a repertoire-size bias correction applied to TCR pairs. In a later analysis, false discovery rates were estimated by permuting HLA or CMV assignments 20 times. In a later analysis, co-occurring TCRs were grouped using DBSCAN, and TCRdist sequence similarity was added for clustering within HLA-allele-positive subsets. For co-occurrence clustering, repertoires with fewer than 30,000 or more than 120,000 public chains were excluded, along with a handful of repertoires with anomalous nucleotide sharing. The table was pulled from immuneACCESS by TCRdb, which kept in-frame rearrangements only. Such tables lose some clones; where checked, under half of the loss comes from unresolved V genes, and the rest has no known cause. D and trimming were read from the DNA, whereas the V and J calls and clone size are those reported in that table. The sample contains around 200,000 clones, approximately 85% of them found a single time. Clones ranked in the top ten supply about 2.5% of the sample.

Remarks on this clone: Its binding antigen is unknown. No much larger clonotype is one base removed from it; base qualities were not supplied.

The CDR3, from cysteine to phenylalanine, totals 13 residues. Here the CDR3 DNA is all that survives: 39 bases in frame from base 1. A distance of 9 bases separates the germline ends of V and J, which lose 6 bases and 2 bases respectively. The germline V gene (reference sequence) provides CDR1 LNHDA and CDR2 SQIVND. The study at large found these results: Most CMV-associated TCR beta chains appeared to be HLA-restricted in a later analysis, and the HLA associations seemed to be driven largely by CMV exposure. The study listed approximately 150 TCR beta chains as associated with cytomegalovirus. A further reported finding was that TCR beta sequences accurately predicted the HLA-A and HLA-B alleles for most subjects in the first cohort. Because the 87-base-pair reads could not distinguish some IMGT-functional V segments, including TRBV6-2 and TRBV6-3, those segments were excluded. Cytomegalovirus status was reported to be diagnosed by the classifier with high specificity and sensitivity in both the original and validation cohorts. Because some donors lacked HLA typing at each locus, the association tests relied only on the typed subset. When HLA alleles, especially DR and DQ, strongly co-occurred, attributing TCR associations to individual alleles was difficult. Linkage disequilibrium might explain the correlated functional status among segregating V segments, but an unknown experimental factor could not be excluded. In a later analysis, HLA-associated TCR beta chains showed more clonal expansion and lower generation probabilities than non-associated chains that were equally common. In a later genetic analysis, a missense DCLRE1C variant was associated with V-gene and J-gene trimming of TCR beta chains, and the association was replicated in an independent cohort. Broadly in line with IMGT annotations, most TCR beta V segments showed up in productive rearrangements about 87% or about 30% of the time in an earlier analysis of around 550 of the donors. In a later analysis, the rate of TCR association differed among HLA loci, with DRB1 alleles having the most associated TCRs and HLA-C alleles having the fewest. At a false discovery rate of 0.05, a later analysis linked some 17,000 TCR beta sequences to specific HLA alleles. According to a later genetic analysis, donors in an Asian-associated ancestry cluster had fewer N-insertions in productive TCRs than the approximately 670-donor mean. For the cohort, immune exposure information was limited to CMV serostatus. The cohort was sequenced for TCR beta chains only, and without alpha or paired-chain data the features that could be detected were limited. The sequencing pipeline was judged likely to have produced a cluster of highly shared sequence variants as a technical artifact. Presence/absence analyses assumed roughly uniform sequencing depth across donors, an assumption that may not hold. Over 15 rarely observed V segments, including chromosome 9 orphons, were excluded from the earlier analysis of approximately 500 of the donors because counts were too low. It was suggested by the authors that the approach could potentially be generalized to other disease states and immunological phenotypes. Several of the top co-occurrence clusters appeared to be linked to parvovirus B19, influenza, CMV and Epstein-Barr virus, according to a later analysis. In vitro tests confirmed that a few of the cytomegalovirus-associated TCR beta chains recognize cytomegalovirus antigens. Most TCR sequences were observed very rarely across donors, whereas some public TCRs were present in many individuals.

In total, 500 to 700 healthy bone marrow donors made up the cohort. At the time of sampling, all cohort members were nominally healthy, though unrecorded immune exposures were likely present. The donor tested CMV seronegative, placing the donor among the 352 seronegative members of the cohort. A peripheral blood sample was provided by each donor, and peripheral blood mononuclear cells were used for TCR beta sequencing. The Qiagen DNeasy Blood Extraction Kit was used to extract genomic DNA from the blood cell samples. The specimen sequenced was PBMCs. The sequence came from a woman in her forties in good health and CMV-seronegative. Here the chain combines TRBV19 and TRBJ2-3, with no reliable assignment of the D segment. The CDR3 is CASSDTDTDTQYF. The DNA is TGTGCCAGTAGCGACACCGACACAGATACGCAGTATTTT.